One and the same sample provided the 4 T cell receptor beta chains below, sequenced in a study of T cell changes during pregnancy in multiple sclerosis. Generated by immunoSEQ multiplex PCR, the TCRdb table keeps only in-frame clones and is missing some. The sample has over 70,000 clones, approximately 92% seen once. The sequences come from peripheral blood, collected in the third trimester of pregnancy. Receptors were obtained from a female donor in good health, enrolled as a control in a pregnancy study.

The V and J genes are TRBV27 and TRBJ2-6, with 8 bases lining up with TRBD2. The trim removed 6 bases at V and 4 bases at J, leaving 8 bases unmatched. The germline CDR1 and CDR2 sequences are MNHEY and SMNVEV (reference sequence). There are 16 residues in the CDR3. CDR3 nucleotides: TGTGCCAGCAGAACGGGAGGGGCGTGGGGGGCCAACGTCCTGACTTTC. Translation gives CASRTGGAWGANVLTF.

This chain uses TRBV28 with TRBJ2-1; 7 bases line up with TRBD2. Trimming took 5 bases from V and 0 from J; bases not matched to a gene: 7. The germline gives CDR1 MDHEN, CDR2 SYDVKM. The CDR3 covers 16 residues. Here the CDR3 reads CASSHLTSFSYNEQFF. The CDR3 bases are TGTGCCAGCAGTCATCTGACTAGCTTCTCCTACAATGAGCAGTTCTTC.

The chain joins TRBV28 to TRBJ2-2; 7 bases fit TRBD1. V lost 4 bases and J lost 5; bases outside the gene matches: 10. Germline V gene lookup returns CDR1 MDHEN and CDR2 SYDVKM. The CDR3 covers 16 residues. CDR3 in amino acids: CASSSPGQSRTGELFF. The CDR3 DNA reads TGTGCCAGCAGTTCCCCGGGACAGTCTCGGACCGGGGAGCTGTTTTTT. The variable domain in full, with the rest retrieved from reference TRBV28 and TRBJ2-2, is DVKVTQSSRYLVKRTGEKVFLECVQDMDHENMFWYRQDPGLGLRLIYFSYDVKMKEKGDIPEGYSVSREKKERFSLILESASTNQTSMYLCASSSPGQSRTGELFFGEGSRLTVL.

The genes are TRBV29-1 and TRBJ2-1; TRBD2 agrees at 13 bases. Germline-derived CDR1 and CDR2 are SQVTM and ANQGSEA. Trimming removed 7 bases from V and 6 bases from J; junction bases left unmatched: 6. The length of the CDR3 is 14 residues. CDR3 residues: CSEDGLAGVNEQFF. CDR3 sequence (DNA): TGCAGCGAGGACGGACTAGCGGGAGTCAATGAGCAGTTCTTC.